This T cell receptor (beta chain) appears in the sequencing data of a study of beta chain features in type 1 diabetes. Notes on the study in general: Significant though moderate, a shortening of TCRB CDR3s appeared in all four CD4+ subsets of Type 1 diabetes patients. A PCR bias possibly favoring shorter templates would apply equally to patients and controls.

What was sequenced were expressed TCRB transcripts, since all of the isolated RNA had been reverse transcribed. Only in-frame clones appear in the TCRdb table, and some are missing; sequencing was by immunoSEQ multiplex PCR. The table lists about 180,000 clones, 7.5% to 8.5% of them singletons. This clone was counted a few times. Its matching antigen is unknown. This CDR3 region has 12 residues. The V and J ends lost 9 bases and 3 bases respectively, with 12 bases between them. Germline CDR1 is LNHDA and CDR2 is SQIVND (reference sequence). The source of this sequence is a man younger than 35 with type 1 diabetes. J is TRBJ2-7 and V is TRBV19; perhaps TRBD1 as D (5 bases). The sample comprised central memory CD4+ T cells from blood. Here the CDR3 DNA reads TGTGCCAGACCACAGGACGGCTACGAGCAGTACTTC. Translating gives CARPQDGYEQYF.